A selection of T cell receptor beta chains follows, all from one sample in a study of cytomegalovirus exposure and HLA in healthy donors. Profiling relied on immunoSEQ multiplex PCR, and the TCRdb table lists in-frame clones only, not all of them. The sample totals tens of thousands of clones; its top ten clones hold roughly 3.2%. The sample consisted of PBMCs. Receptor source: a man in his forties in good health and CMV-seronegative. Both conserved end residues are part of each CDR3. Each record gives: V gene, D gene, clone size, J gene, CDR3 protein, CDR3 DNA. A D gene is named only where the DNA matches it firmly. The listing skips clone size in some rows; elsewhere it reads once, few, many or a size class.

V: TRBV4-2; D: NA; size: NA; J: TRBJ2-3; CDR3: CASSQDRAPSDTQYF; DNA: TGTGCCAGCAGCCAAGATAGAGCGCCGTCAGATACGCAGTATTTT
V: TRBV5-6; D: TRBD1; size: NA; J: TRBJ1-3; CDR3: CASNRGQGNTIYF; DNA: TGTGCCAGCAATAGGGGGCAAGGAAACACCATATATTTT
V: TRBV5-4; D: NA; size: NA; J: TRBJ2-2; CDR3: CASSLVPSSRGTGELFF; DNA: TGTGCCAGCAGCTTGGTTCCGTCGAGCAGAGGGACCGGGGAGCTGTTTTTT
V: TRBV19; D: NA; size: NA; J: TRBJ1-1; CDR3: CASSPNAVTEDFF; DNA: TGTGCCAGTTCCCCCAATGCTGTTACTGAAGATTTCTTT
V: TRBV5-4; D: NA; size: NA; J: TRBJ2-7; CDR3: CASSPGRGYEQYF; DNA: TGTGCCAGCAGCCCCGGCAGGGGTTACGAGCAGTACTTC
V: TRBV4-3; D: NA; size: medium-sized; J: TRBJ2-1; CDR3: CASSQDRSGGSGYEQFF; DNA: TGCGCCAGCAGCCAAGATCGGTCTGGAGGGTCGGGGTATGAGCAGTTCTTC
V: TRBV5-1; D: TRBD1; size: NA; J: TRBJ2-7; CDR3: CASSPPGQVYEQYF; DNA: TGCGCCAGCAGCCCTCCGGGACAGGTATACGAGCAGTACTTC
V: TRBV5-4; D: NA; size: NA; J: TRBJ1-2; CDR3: CATVADYGYTF; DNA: TGTGCCACCGTCGCGGACTATGGCTACACCTTC
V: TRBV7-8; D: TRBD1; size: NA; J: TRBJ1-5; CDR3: CASSGRDRAQPQHF; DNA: TGTGCCAGCAGCGGACGGGACAGGGCTCAGCCCCAGCATTTT
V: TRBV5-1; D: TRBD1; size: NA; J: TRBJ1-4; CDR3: CASSLGQGVTNEKLFF; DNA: TGCGCCAGCAGCTTGGGGCAGGGGGTCACTAATGAAAAACTGTTTTTT
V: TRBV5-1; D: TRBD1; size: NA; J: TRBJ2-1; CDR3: CASSWLGTGVNEQFF; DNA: TGCGCCAGCAGCTGGCTCGGGACAGGGGTAAATGAGCAGTTCTTC
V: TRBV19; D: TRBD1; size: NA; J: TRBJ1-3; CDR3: CASRDRASGNTIYF; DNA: TGTGCCAGTAGGGACAGGGCCTCCGGAAACACCATATATTTT
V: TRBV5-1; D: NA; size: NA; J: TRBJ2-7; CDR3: CASSLAAGTAYEQYF; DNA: TGCGCCAGCAGCTTGGCGGCGGGCACAGCCTACGAGCAGTACTTC
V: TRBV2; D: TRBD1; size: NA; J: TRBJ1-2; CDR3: CASSGTGGYGYTF; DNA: TGTGCCAGCAGCGGGACAGGGGGCTATGGCTACACCTTC
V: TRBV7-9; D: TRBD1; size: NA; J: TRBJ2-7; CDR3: CASSDRGIDYEQYF; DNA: TGTGCCAGCAGCGACAGGGGAATCGACTACGAGCAGTACTTC
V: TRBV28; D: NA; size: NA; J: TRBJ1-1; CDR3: CASSFFPGGVEAFF; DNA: TGTGCCAGCAGTTTTTTCCCGGGGGGGGTTGAAGCTTTCTTT
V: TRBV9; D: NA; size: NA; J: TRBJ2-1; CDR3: CASSPTPSSYNEQFF; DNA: TGTGCCAGCAGTCCGACTCCCAGCTCCTACAATGAGCAGTTCTTC
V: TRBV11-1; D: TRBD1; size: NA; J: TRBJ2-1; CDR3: CASSLGAGGNEQFF; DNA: TGTGCCAGCAGCTTAGGGGCAGGGGGCAATGAGCAGTTCTTC
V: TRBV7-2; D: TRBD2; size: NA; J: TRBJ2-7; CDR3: CASSLVAGGSAYEQYF; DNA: TGTGCCAGCAGCTTAGTAGCGGGGGGGAGCGCCTACGAGCAGTACTTC
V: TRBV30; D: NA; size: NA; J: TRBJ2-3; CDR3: CAWRLVGTDTQYF; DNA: TGTGCCTGGAGGTTGGTAGGCACAGATACGCAGTATTTT
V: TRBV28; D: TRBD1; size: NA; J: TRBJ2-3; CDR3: CATHGQGEGDTQYF; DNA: TGTGCCACCCACGGACAGGGAGAGGGTGATACGCAGTATTTT
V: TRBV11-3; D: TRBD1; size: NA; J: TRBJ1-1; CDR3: CASSLEQGAGTEAFF; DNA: TGTGCCAGCAGCTTGGAACAGGGGGCAGGCACTGAAGCTTTCTTT
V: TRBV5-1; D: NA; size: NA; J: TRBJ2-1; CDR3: CASSLGLLGPSDNEQFF; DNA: TGCGCCAGCAGCTTGGGGTTGCTGGGCCCCTCCGACAATGAGCAGTTCTTC
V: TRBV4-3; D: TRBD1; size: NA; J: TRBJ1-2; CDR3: CASSQGDRGGGYTF; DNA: TGCGCCAGCAGCCAAGGGGACAGGGGGGGCGGCTACACCTTC
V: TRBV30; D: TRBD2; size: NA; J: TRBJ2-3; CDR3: CAWSVLAGAADTQYF; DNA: TGTGCCTGGAGTGTACTAGCGGGAGCCGCAGATACGCAGTATTTT
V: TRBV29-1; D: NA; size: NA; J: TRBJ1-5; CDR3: CSVGDTQNQPQHF; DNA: TGCAGCGTAGGGGACACCCAGAATCAGCCCCAGCATTTT
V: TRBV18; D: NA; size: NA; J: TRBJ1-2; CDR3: CASSPDNGFGYTF; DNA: TGTGCCAGCTCACCGGATAACGGGTTTGGCTACACCTTC
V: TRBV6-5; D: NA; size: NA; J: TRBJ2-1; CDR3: CASSLRLEEDNEQFF; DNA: TGTGCCAGCAGTTTAAGACTAGAGGAAGACAATGAGCAGTTCTTC
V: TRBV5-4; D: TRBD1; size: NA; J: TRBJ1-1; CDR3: CASSLTQGDTEAFF; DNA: TGTGCCAGCAGCTTAACACAGGGGGACACTGAAGCTTTCTTT
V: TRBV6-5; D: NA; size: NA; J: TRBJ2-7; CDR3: CASSYSFTGRDEQYF; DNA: TGTGCCAGCAGTTACTCGTTTACAGGGAGGGACGAGCAGTACTTC
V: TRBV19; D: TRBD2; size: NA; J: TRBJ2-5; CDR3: CASAKRDLGETQYF; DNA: TGTGCCAGTGCAAAGCGGGATTTGGGGGAGACCCAGTACTTC
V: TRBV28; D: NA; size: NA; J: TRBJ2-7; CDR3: CASSLSPGNAYEQYF; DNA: TGTGCCAGCAGTTTATCCCCAGGGAACGCCTACGAGCAGTACTTC
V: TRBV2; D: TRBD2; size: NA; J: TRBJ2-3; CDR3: CASIEKAGGTDTQYF; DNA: TGTGCCAGCATTGAGAAAGCGGGAGGTACAGATACGCAGTATTTT
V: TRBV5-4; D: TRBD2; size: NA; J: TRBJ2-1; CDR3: CASSFSSGLNEQFF; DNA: TGTGCCAGCAGCTTTTCTAGCGGGTTAAATGAGCAGTTCTTC
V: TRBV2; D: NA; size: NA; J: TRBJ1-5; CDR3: CASSERTPNSNQPQHF; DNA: TGTGCCAGCAGTGAAAGGACTCCCAATAGCAATCAGCCCCAGCATTTT
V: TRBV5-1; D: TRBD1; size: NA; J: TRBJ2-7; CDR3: CASSLAPNRGNYEQYF; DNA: TGCGCCAGCAGCTTGGCCCCCAACAGGGGAAACTACGAGCAGTACTTC
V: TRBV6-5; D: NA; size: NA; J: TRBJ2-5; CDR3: CASSYQGRETQYF; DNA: TGTGCCAGCAGTTACCAGGGAAGGGAGACCCAGTACTTC
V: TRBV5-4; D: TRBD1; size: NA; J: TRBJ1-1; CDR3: CASRPGTGTTLF; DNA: TGTGCCAGCAGACCCGGGACAGGGACAACTCTCTTT
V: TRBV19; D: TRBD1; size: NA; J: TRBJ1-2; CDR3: CAARPGQSYGYTF; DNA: TGTGCCGCAAGACCGGGACAGTCCTATGGCTACACCTTC
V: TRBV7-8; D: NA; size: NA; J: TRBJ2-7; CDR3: CASSFFVVGTSGYEQYF; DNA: TGTGCCAGCAGCTTTTTTGTGGTGGGAACTTCGGGGTACGAGCAGTACTTC
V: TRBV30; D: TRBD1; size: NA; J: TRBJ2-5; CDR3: CAWSEGADQENQYF; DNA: TGTGCCTGGAGTGAGGGGGCGGATCAAGAGAACCAGTACTTC
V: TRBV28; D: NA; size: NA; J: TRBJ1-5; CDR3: CASTRTGDAGGPQHF; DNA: TGTGCCAGCACCCGTACAGGCGACGCCGGCGGGCCCCAGCATTTT
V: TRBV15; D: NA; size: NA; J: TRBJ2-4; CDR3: CATSREADIAKNIQYF; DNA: TGTGCCACCAGCAGAGAAGCGGATATAGCCAAAAACATTCAGTACTTC
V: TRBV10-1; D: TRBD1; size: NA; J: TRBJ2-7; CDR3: CASSESPGQNIEQYF; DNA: TGCGCCAGCAGTGAGTCCCCGGGACAGAATATCGAGCAGTACTTC
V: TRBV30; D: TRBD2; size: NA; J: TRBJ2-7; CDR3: CAWSEIAGASEQYF; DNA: TGTGCCTGGAGTGAAATAGCGGGAGCCTCCGAGCAGTACTTC
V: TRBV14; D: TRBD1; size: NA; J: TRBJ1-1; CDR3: CASSRGTGTRNTEAFF; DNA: TGTGCCAGCAGCCGAGGGACAGGGACGAGGAACACTGAAGCTTTCTTT
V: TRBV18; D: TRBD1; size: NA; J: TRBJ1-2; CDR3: CASSGQIYGYTF; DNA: TGTGCCAGCTCGGGACAGATCTATGGCTACACCTTC
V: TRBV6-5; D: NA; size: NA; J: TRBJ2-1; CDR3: CASSYNREFFEQFF; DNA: TGTGCCAGCAGTTACAACAGGGAATTTTTCGAGCAGTTCTTC
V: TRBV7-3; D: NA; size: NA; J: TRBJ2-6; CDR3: CASSPGDAGANVLTF; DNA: TGTGCCAGCAGTCCAGGTGACGCTGGGGCCAACGTCCTGACTTTC
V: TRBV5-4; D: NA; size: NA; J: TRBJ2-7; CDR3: CASSLEAALPYEQYF; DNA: TGTGCCAGCAGCTTGGAAGCTGCCCTCCCCTACGAGCAGTACTTC
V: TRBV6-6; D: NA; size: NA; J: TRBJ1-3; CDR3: CASSSDSYSTIYF; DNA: TGTGCCAGCAGTTCTGACAGCTACTCCACCATATATTTT
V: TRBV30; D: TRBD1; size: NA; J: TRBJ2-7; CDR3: CAWSRTGYEQYF; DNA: TGTGCCTGGAGTAGGACAGGGTACGAGCAGTACTTC
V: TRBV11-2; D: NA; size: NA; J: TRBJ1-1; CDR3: CASMPVWNTEAFF; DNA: TGTGCCAGCATGCCGGTTTGGAACACTGAAGCTTTCTTT
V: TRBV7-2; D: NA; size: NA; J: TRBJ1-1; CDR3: CASSHSGVRGRNTEAFF; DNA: TGTGCCAGCAGCCATAGCGGGGTGAGGGGGAGGAACACTGAAGCTTTCTTT
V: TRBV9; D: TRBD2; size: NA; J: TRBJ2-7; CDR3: CASSGGTAGGPYEQYF; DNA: TGTGCCAGCAGCGGGGGGACGGCGGGAGGGCCCTACGAGCAGTACTTC
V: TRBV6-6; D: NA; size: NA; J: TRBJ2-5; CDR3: CASSYSSGSETQYF; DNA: TGTGCCAGCAGTTACTCTAGCGGATCAGAGACCCAGTACTTC
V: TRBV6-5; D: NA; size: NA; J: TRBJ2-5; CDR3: CASSSTGLTQYF; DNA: TGTGCCAGCAGTTCTACAGGGTTGACCCAGTACTTC
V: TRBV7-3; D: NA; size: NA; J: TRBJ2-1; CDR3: CASSFLGAPNEQFF; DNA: TGTGCCAGCAGCTTTCTGGGAGCGCCTAATGAGCAGTTCTTC
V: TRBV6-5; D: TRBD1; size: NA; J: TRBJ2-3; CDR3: CASSYTGQGGTDTQYF; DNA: TGTGCCAGCAGTTACACGGGACAGGGGGGCACAGATACGCAGTATTTT
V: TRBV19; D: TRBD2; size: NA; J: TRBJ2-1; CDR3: CASSRGLAGYYNEQFF; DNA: TGTGCCAGTAGTAGGGGGCTAGCGGGTTACTACAATGAGCAGTTCTTC